The 16 T cell receptor beta chains below were found in one sample sequenced in a study of blood T cell repertoires in COVID-19. Only in-frame clones appear in the TCRdb table, and some are missing; sequencing was by immunoSEQ multiplex PCR. The data hold 87,000 or so clones, with roughly 86% observed a single time. Sequencing was done on a sample of peripheral blood. Receptors were obtained from a human donor with acute or convalescent COVID-19. The donor label of this sample is uncertain.

The V call is TRBV6-5, the J call TRBJ1-3, with 9 nucleotides matching TRBD1. Germline values: CDR1 MNHEY, CDR2 SVGAGI. The junction had 4 bases not matched to a gene; V was cut back by 2 bases and J by 2 bases. This CDR3 has 16 residues. DNA of the CDR3: TGTGCCAGCAGTTACACTAGGGACAGGGCTGGAAACACCATATATTTT. Its protein is CASSYTRDRAGNTIYF.

This chain joins TRBV5-8 and TRBJ2-7; 11 bases agree with TRBD2. V was clipped by 5 bases and J by 3 bases; unmatched bases: 7. The CDR3 contains 15 residues. From germline, CDR1 is SGHTS and CDR2 YDEGEE. The chain's CDR3 is CASRPTSGGFYEQYF. CDR3 sequence (DNA): TGTGCCAGCAGACCCACTAGCGGGGGATTCTACGAGCAGTACTTC. Variable domain in full (rest from reference TRBV5-8 and TRBJ2-7): EAGVTQSPTHLIKTRGQQATLRCSPISGHTSVYWYQQALGLGLQFLLWYDEGEERNRGNFPPRFSGRQFPNYSSELNVNALELEDSALYLCASRPTSGGFYEQYFGPGTRLTVT.

The chain recombines TRBV28 with TRBJ2-3; 14 positions match TRBD2. CDR1 is MDHEN and CDR2 is SYDVKM in the germline V gene. The CDR3 covers 22 residues. V was pared by 3 bases and J by 2 bases, with 19 bases of the junction left unmatched. The CDR3 DNA sequence: TGTGCCAGCAGTTTTATGTGGACTAGCGGGGGGCCAGAGGGGGTTCACACAGATACGCAGTATTTT. Protein: CASSFMWTSGGPEGVHTDTQYF.

CDR3 in amino acids: CSVEDTGGYTF. In DNA, the CDR3 is TGCAGCGTTGAAGATACGGGTGGCTACACCTTC. The chain joins TRBV29-1 to TRBJ1-2, with D uncertain. There are 11 residues in the CDR3. The V end lost 0 bases, the J end lost 7 bases, and 6 bases lay between the germline ends. Germline values: CDR1 SQVTM, CDR2 ANQGSEA. Filled out from reference TRBV29-1 and TRBJ1-2, the complete variable domain reads SAVISQKPSRDICQRGTSLTIQCQVDSQVTMMFWYRQQPGQSLTLIATANQGSEATYESGFVIDKFPISRPNLTFSTLTVSNMSPEDSSIYLCSVEDTGGYTFGSGTRLTVV.

The chain joins TRBV5-4 to TRBJ2-3, with D maybe TRBD1 (6 bases). Trimming shortened V by 0 bases and J by 2 bases, and 7 bases separated the two germline ends. Germline CDR1 SGHNT, CDR2 YYREEE (reference sequence). This CDR3 region has 14 residues. CDR3 in amino acids: CASSLGTVTDTQYF. CDR3 DNA: TGTGCCAGCAGCTTGGGGACAGTCACAGATACGCAGTATTTT.

This chain links TRBV5-1 with TRBJ1-1; 9 nucleotides line up with TRBD1. The J segment lost 5 bases and the V segment lost 0 bases, leaving 8 bases of the junction unmatched. The CDR3 contains 16 residues. CDR1 is SGHRS and CDR2 is YFSETQ in the germline V gene. The CDR3 protein is CASSLEDRGIRTEAFF. Here the CDR3 DNA reads TGCGCCAGCAGCTTGGAGGACAGGGGTATTAGGACTGAAGCTTTCTTT. The whole variable domain, filled in from reference TRBV5-1 and TRBJ1-1, reads KAGVTQTPRYLIKTRGQQVTLSCSPISGHRSVSWYQQTPGQGLQFLFEYFSETQRNKGNFPGRFSGRQFSNSRSEMNVSTLELGDSALYLCASSLEDRGIRTEAFFGQGTRLTVV.

The chain carries TRBV5-5 and TRBJ1-6, with TRBD1 as a possible D gene (6 bases). V lost 4 bases and J 8 bases, leaving 10 bases between the germline ends. CDR3 size: 13 residues. CDR1 and CDR2 from the germline V gene are SGHKS and YYEKEE (reference sequence). CDR3 in DNA: TGTGCCAGCAGCCCTGGACAGCATTCACCCCTCCACTTT. Its protein product is CASSPGQHSPLHF.

This clone was found once. The V and J genes are TRBV29-1 and TRBJ1-2; a possible D gene is TRBD1 (5 bases). CDR1 is SQVTM, CDR2 ANQGSEA, per germline. V was pared by 7 bases and J by 8 bases, with 17 bases between. This CDR3 is built from 12 residues. CDR3 DNA sequence: TGCAGCGCCGCACGGGGGTCGGGGGGCTACACCTTC. Protein product: CSAARGSGGYTF.

A single count supports this clone. Written as DNA, the CDR3 is TGTGCCAGCAGCTTAGTACAGGGCCTTTCCTACGAGCAGTACTTC. It is translated as CASSLVQGLSYEQYF. This sequence joins TRBV7-2 and TRBJ2-7; D possibly corresponds to TRBD1 (6 bases). The CDR3 covers 15 residues. The germline V gene encodes CDR1 SGHTA and CDR2 FQGNSA. V was pared by 1 base and J by 1 base, with 11 bases between.

This clone has a handful of counts. The chain carries TRBV5-4 and TRBJ1-4, with TRBD1 matching 7 bases. With 3 bases clipped from V and 8 bases from J, the junction kept 13 bases outside the gene matches. Germline V gene data show CDR1 as SGHNT and CDR2 as YYREEE (reference sequence). The CDR3 totals 16 residues. The CDR3 protein is CASSSQSTGRREKLFF. The CDR3 coding sequence is TGTGCCAGCAGCTCCCAGTCGACAGGGAGAAGGGAAAAACTGTTTTTT. Together with reference TRBV5-4 and TRBJ1-4, the CDR3 gives the full variable domain: ETGVTQSPTHLIKTRGQQVTLRCSSQSGHNTVSWYQQALGQGPQFIFQYYREEENGRGNFPPRFSGLQFPNYSSELNVNALELDDSALYLCASSSQSTGRREKLFFGSGTQLSVL.

This clone has a single count. The chain is built from TRBV7-2 and TRBJ2-3, with D perhaps matching TRBD2 (7 bases). V was clipped by 11 bases and J by 5 bases, with 17 bases between them. The length of the CDR3 is 13 residues. CDR1 is SGHTA, CDR2 FQGNSA, per germline. The CDR3 loop reads CACTRGGVDTQYF. For the CDR3, the DNA is TGTGCCTGTACGCGAGGGGGGGTAGATACGCAGTATTTT.

The chain employs TRBV7-9 and TRBJ2-3, with 10 bases that match TRBD2. Germline V lookup: CDR1 SEHNR, CDR2 FQNEAQ (reference sequence). This CDR3 contains 19 residues. The junction had 12 bases not matched to a gene; V was cut back by 2 bases and J by 1 base. CDR3 sequence (DNA): TGTGCCAGCAGCTTAAAGCGGGGGGGCCCTCAGACTGGCACAGATACGCAGTATTTT. Its protein is CASSLKRGGPQTGTDTQYF.

The chain has TRBV5-1 and TRBJ1-2, with 9 bases aligning to TRBD1. The junction had 2 bases not matched to a gene; V was cut back by 0 bases and J by 5 bases. CDR1 is SGHRS and CDR2 is YFSETQ in the germline V gene. The CDR3 is 14 amino acids. The CDR3, as DNA: TGCGCCAGCAGCTTGGGACAGGGGGAGTATGGCTACACCTTC. Encoded protein: CASSLGQGEYGYTF.

The rearrangement uses TRBV19 and TRBJ1-3; a possible D gene is TRBD1 (6 bases). Germline V gene sequence: CDR1 LNHDA, CDR2 SQIVND (reference sequence). V shed 3 bases and J shed 3 bases, with 9 bases lying between them. The CDR3 sequence is 14 residues long. The CDR3 protein is CASSMATGGNTIYF. CDR3 nucleotides: TGTGCCAGTAGTATGGCGACAGGTGGAAACACCATATATTTT.

This clone turned up a few times. This chain's CDR3 is CASSSQQGANQPQHF. The CDR3 region has the DNA TGTGCCAGCAGTTCACAACAGGGGGCCAATCAGCCCCAGCATTTT. The V gene is TRBV6-2 or TRBV6-3, the J gene TRBJ1-5; 9 bases match TRBD1. The CDR3 contains 15 residues. Germline-derived CDR1 and CDR2 are MNHEY and SVGEGT. Trimming removed 4 bases from V and 3 bases from J; junction bases left unmatched: 4.

This rearrangement joins TRBV7-3 to TRBJ2-1, with TRBD2 identical over 8 bases. Germline V gene data show CDR1 as SGHTA and CDR2 as FQGTGA. Trimming removed 1 base from V and 5 bases from J; junction bases left unmatched: 19. The CDR3 extends over 20 amino acids. The CDR3 coding sequence is TGTGCCAGCAGCTTAAACGTGCCAGTGGGGGGACTAGGTTCCCACAATGAGCAGTTCTTC. Translated, it gives CASSLNVPVGGLGSHNEQFF. Full variable domain (rest looked up from reference TRBV7-3 and TRBJ2-1): GAGVSQTPSNKVTEKGKYVELRCDPISGHTALYWYRQSLGQGPEFLIYFQGTGAADDSGLPNDRFFAVRPEGSVSTLKIQRTERGDSAVYLCASSLNVPVGGLGSHNEQFFGPGTRLTVL.